This T cell receptor beta chain appears in the sequencing data of a study of blood T cell repertoires in COVID-19. Across the whole study: Donors in the United States, Italy and Spain gave samples during acute or convalescent COVID-19.

Authors' data handling: Amplification of reference gene primers provided the estimated nucleated cell counts. The data were produced by immunoSEQ multiplex PCR, yet TCRdb's version contains in-frame clones alone and is incomplete. V, J and clone size are those of that table, while D and trimming were read from the DNA. The sample consists of 60,000 to 100,000 clones, around nine tenths of them appearing once. Sequencing was carried out using peripheral blood. This sequence was found in a man aged 50 or older with active COVID-19.

The CDR3, as DNA: TGTGCCAGCAGCTTAGGGTGGGGCGGAGGGCCCTACAATGAGCAGTTCTTC. As protein: CASSLGWGGGPYNEQFF. The chain employs TRBV7-8 and TRBJ2-1; a possible D gene is TRBD2 (6 bases). The CDR3 sequence is 17 residues long. V dropped 1 base and J dropped 2 bases, with 15 bases sitting between them. CDR1 and CDR2 (germline): SGHVS, FQNEAQ.